Shown below are 32 T cell receptor beta chains from a single sample sequenced in a study of cytotoxic CD8 clonotypes in ibrutinib-treated CLL. Sequencing was performed with immunoSEQ multiplex PCR; in TCRdb, only in-frame clones are kept and a portion is missing. Seen here are tens of thousands of clones, roughly two thirds observed once, and the top ten hold about 9.4%. The sample was PBMCs, taken at disease progression, from a patient treated with ibrutinib. The receptor set was obtained from a human donor with chronic lymphocytic leukemia.

This clone was found a few times. The V gene is TRBV7-9, the J gene TRBJ2-5; D unclear. The CDR3 is made up of 15 amino acids. V was clipped by 3 bases and J by 0 bases, with 11 bases between them. CDR1 and CDR2 from the germline V gene are SEHNR and FQNEAQ (reference sequence). The DNA of the CDR3 is TGTGCCAGCAGCTTCGAGCTGGGCTACCAAGAGACCCAGTACTTC. Its protein product is CASSFELGYQETQYF.

V and J are TRBV5-1 and TRBJ2-1; D is undetermined. Trimming took 1 base from V and 2 from J, leaving 19 bases between them. The germline V gene encodes CDR1 SGHRS and CDR2 YFSETQ. The CDR3 totals 18 residues. The chain's CDR3 is CASSLYWGGSVTYNEQFF. CDR3 DNA: TGCGCCAGCAGCTTGTACTGGGGTGGCAGCGTTACCTACAATGAGCAGTTCTTC. Full variable domain (remainder filled in from reference TRBV5-1 and TRBJ2-1): KAGVTQTPRYLIKTRGQQVTLSCSPISGHRSVSWYQQTPGQGLQFLFEYFSETQRNKGNFPGRFSGRQFSNSRSEMNVSTLELGDSALYLCASSLYWGGSVTYNEQFFGPGTRLTVL.

This chain connects TRBV28 to TRBJ2-7; D may be TRBD2 (5 bases). From germline, CDR1 is MDHEN and CDR2 SYDVKM. The CDR3 contains 12 residues. V was pared by 5 bases and J by 4 bases, with 9 bases between. The CDR3 region has the DNA TGTGCCAGCAGTCTAGCTATATACGAGCAGTACTTC. This sequence encodes CASSLAIYEQYF.

The chain combines TRBV5-5 with TRBJ2-3, with 10 bases matching TRBD2. This CDR3 comprises 17 residues. Germline CDR1 is SGHKS and CDR2 is YYEKEE (reference sequence). The V segment lost 9 bases and the J segment 2 bases; nucleotides outside the gene matches: 15. In nucleotides, the CDR3 is TGTGCCACCAAAAAAGGGTGGAGCGGGAGGGACACAGATACGCAGTATTTT. Translation: CATKKGWSGRDTDTQYF.

This chain connects TRBV5-4 to TRBJ2-2; D gene unclear. V was clipped by 0 bases and J by 3 bases, with 0 bases between them. Per the germline V gene, CDR1 is SGHNT and CDR2 is YYREEE (reference sequence). This CDR3 region has 12 residues. The CDR3 DNA is TGTGCCAGCAGCTTGGACACCGGGGAGCTGTTTTTT. Translation gives CASSLDTGELFF. Supplemented by reference TRBV5-4 and TRBJ2-2, the full variable domain reads ETGVTQSPTHLIKTRGQQVTLRCSSQSGHNTVSWYQQALGQGPQFIFQYYREEENGRGNFPPRFSGLQFPNYSSELNVNALELDDSALYLCASSLDTGELFFGEGSRLTVL.

J is TRBJ2-7 and V is TRBV28; 7 nucleotides match TRBD2. This CDR3 comprises 14 residues. Germline CDR1 MDHEN, CDR2 SYDVKM. J was trimmed by 6 bases and V by 5 bases; bases with no gene match: 10. CDR3 protein: CASSESGNPIEQYF. For the CDR3, the DNA is TGTGCCAGCAGTGAGAGCGGGAACCCGATCGAGCAGTACTTC.

The rearrangement joins TRBV4-1 to TRBJ2-7; D possibly uses TRBD1 or TRBD2 (5 bases each). The CDR3 runs to 16 residues. The germline CDR1 and CDR2 sequences are MGHRA and YSYEKL. The germline V and J ends were trimmed by 2 bases and 0 bases, with 14 bases remaining between them. CDR3 bases: TGCGCCAGCAGCCAAATCCACGGGGCCCCCTCCTACGAGCAGTACTTC. It translates to CASSQIHGAPSYEQYF.

CDR3 sequence (DNA): TGTGCCAGTAGGACTGCGAACACAGATACGCAGTATTTT. It yields the protein CASRTANTDTQYF. The gene calls are TRBV27 and TRBJ2-3, with D perhaps matching TRBD2 (5 bases). V was pared by 9 bases and J by 2 bases, with 12 bases between. The V gene's germline CDR1 is MNHEY and CDR2 SMNVEV (reference sequence). The CDR3 has 13 residues.

This clone was seen only a few times. This chain uses TRBV28 with TRBJ2-2; D is unclear. Germline V CDR1 and CDR2: MDHEN, SYDVKM. Trimming stripped 5 bases from V and 8 bases from J, with 9 bases between. The CDR3 loop spans 12 amino acids. CDR3 in amino acids: CASSPTWGELFF. DNA for the CDR3: TGTGCCAGCAGTCCCACTTGGGGGGAGCTGTTTTTT.

The rearrangement uses TRBV2 and TRBJ2-3; D is possibly TRBD2 (7 bases). CDR1 SNHLY and CDR2 FYNNEI come from the germline V gene. V dropped 1 base and J dropped 9 bases, with 14 bases sitting between them. This CDR3 is 14 amino acids long. CDR3: CASSEGLGGVTQYF. In DNA form, the CDR3 reads TGTGCCAGCAGTGAAGGGCTAGGGGGGGTAACGCAGTATTTT.

J is TRBJ2-2 and V is TRBV7-8, with D uncertain. The CDR3 extends over 15 amino acids. Trimming cost V 5 bases and J 7 bases, with 17 bases left between them. Germline V lookup: CDR1 SGHVS, CDR2 FQNEAQ. This CDR3 is CASSHRPTWGGELFF. The CDR3 nucleotides read TGTGCCAGCAGCCACAGACCGACCTGGGGCGGGGAGCTGTTTTTT.

The J gene is TRBJ1-4, the V gene TRBV28; TRBD1 agrees at 7 bases. The CDR3 covers 11 residues. Germline loops: CDR1 MDHEN, CDR2 SYDVKM. J lost 7 bases, V lost 8 bases, and 1 base had no gene match. For the CDR3, the DNA is TGTGCCAGCGAGGGGGCTGAAAAACTGTTTTTT. Protein: CASEGAEKLFF.

There are a few counts of this clone. The genes are TRBV6-5 and TRBJ2-2; TRBD1 agrees at 8 bases. The CDR3 is 14 amino acids. Germline CDR1 reads MNHEY; CDR2 reads SVGAGI. J was trimmed by 2 bases and V by 6 bases; bases with no gene match: 2. DNA of the CDR3: TGTGCCAGCAGAGGACAGGGAAACACCGGGGAGCTGTTTTTT. It is translated as CASRGQGNTGELFF.

In DNA form, the CDR3 reads TGTGCCAGCAGCCCCCGCGGCCTCTCCTACGAGCAGTACTTC. Amino acid sequence: CASSPRGLSYEQYF. J is TRBJ2-7 and V is TRBV28; no clear D gene. Germline V gene sequence: CDR1 MDHEN, CDR2 SYDVKM. Trimming removed 6 bases from V and 0 bases from J, with 12 bases in between. The CDR3 length is 14 residues. Full variable domain (missing parts from reference TRBV28 and TRBJ2-7): DVKVTQSSRYLVKRTGEKVFLECVQDMDHENMFWYRQDPGLGLRLIYFSYDVKMKEKGDIPEGYSVSREKKERFSLILESASTNQTSMYLCASSPRGLSYEQYFGPGTRLTVT.

This chain uses TRBV6-1 with TRBJ2-7; the match to TRBD1 covers 8 bases. With 5 bases clipped from V and 5 bases from J, the junction kept 2 bases outside the gene matches. The V gene's germline CDR1 is MNHNS and CDR2 SASEGT. CDR3 length equals 12 residues. As DNA, the CDR3 is TGTGCCAGCAGTACAGGGGGAGACGAGCAGTACTTC. Translating gives CASSTGGDEQYF.

This clone was seen more than once but under ten times. The J gene is TRBJ1-2, the V gene TRBV6-5; 7 bases are a match to TRBD1. The V gene's germline CDR1 is MNHEY and CDR2 SVGAGI. The J segment lost 3 bases and the V segment lost 0 bases, leaving 7 bases of the junction unmatched. This CDR3 is 16 amino acids long. The CDR3 is CASSYSPGQVDYGYTF. For the CDR3, the DNA is TGTGCCAGCAGTTACTCCCCCGGACAGGTCGACTATGGCTACACCTTC.

The genes are TRBV6-6 and TRBJ1-5; D is unclear. The germline V and J ends were trimmed by 7 bases and 8 bases, with 12 bases remaining between them. CDR3 size: 12 residues. Germline CDR1 is MNHNY and CDR2 is SVGAGI (reference sequence). The CDR3: CASTRIGEPQHF. The CDR3 DNA sequence: TGTGCCAGCACCCGGATTGGGGAGCCCCAGCATTTT.

The chain employs TRBV2 and TRBJ2-7; possible D gene TRBD2, 5 bases. The germline V and J ends were trimmed by 4 bases and 3 bases, with 7 bases remaining between them. CDR1 is SNHLY, CDR2 FYNNEI, per germline. This CDR3 region has 12 residues. CDR3 DNA: TGTGCCAGCAGTGTCCGGGGCTACGAGCAGTACTTC. Amino acids: CASSVRGYEQYF.

A few counts support this clone. CDR3: CASSHPTTGEETQYF. In DNA, the CDR3 is TGCGCCAGCAGCCACCCCACGACAGGGGAAGAGACCCAGTACTTC. V and J are TRBV4-1 and TRBJ2-5; 8 nucleotides agree with TRBD1. Germline values: CDR1 MGHRA, CDR2 YSYEKL. This CDR3 contains 15 residues. V lost 3 bases to trimming and J lost 3 bases; unmatched junction nucleotides: 6.

CDR3 sequence: CASSGTGPSGYTF. CDR3 DNA: TGTGCCAGCAGTGGTACGGGGCCGAGTGGCTACACCTTC. The rearrangement uses TRBV2 and TRBJ1-2, with TRBD1 as a possible D gene (5 bases). Trimming shortened V by 4 bases and J by 7 bases, and 13 bases separated the two germline ends. Germline CDR1 and CDR2: SNHLY and FYNNEI. The CDR3 totals 13 residues.

This clone was seen a handful of times. The V call is TRBV28, the J call TRBJ2-2; 7 bases agree with TRBD2. This CDR3 spans 16 amino acids. With V trimmed by 6 bases and J by 8 bases, 15 bases remained unmatched. The germline V gene encodes CDR1 MDHEN and CDR2 SYDVKM. The CDR3 loop reads CASSPGLGGRDGELFF. CDR3 bases: TGTGCCAGCAGCCCCGGACTAGGTGGAAGGGATGGGGAGCTGTTTTTT. Using reference TRBV28 and TRBJ2-2 for the parts outside the CDR3, the full variable domain is DVKVTQSSRYLVKRTGEKVFLECVQDMDHENMFWYRQDPGLGLRLIYFSYDVKMKEKGDIPEGYSVSREKKERFSLILESASTNQTSMYLCASSPGLGGRDGELFFGEGSRLTVL.

This chain uses TRBV29-1 with TRBJ1-2; D is possibly TRBD1 (5 bases). The CDR3 loop spans 16 amino acids. V was trimmed by 6 bases and J by 0 bases, leaving 20 bases between them. Germline V gene sequence: CDR1 SQVTM, CDR2 ANQGSEA. The CDR3 spells CSVVLRDPLPNYGYTF. Here the CDR3 DNA reads TGCAGCGTGGTTTTAAGGGACCCACTCCCTAACTATGGCTACACCTTC.

This chain connects TRBV2 to TRBJ2-2; 7 bases fit TRBD1. Germline loops: CDR1 SNHLY, CDR2 FYNNEI. V trimming: 6 bases; J trimming: 4 bases; junction bases outside the gene matches: 11. This CDR3 contains 16 residues. The CDR3 DNA follows: TGTGCCAGCAGAGCCTTCGGGACAGCCTCCACCGGGGAGCTGTTTTTT. It encodes CASRAFGTASTGELFF.

The chain couples TRBV11-2 to TRBJ2-7; no clear D gene. Germline values: CDR1 SGHAT, CDR2 FQNNGV. This CDR3 has 12 amino acids. Trimming pared 4 bases from V and 6 bases from J, leaving 10 bases between. The CDR3 protein is CASSSFLAEQYF. DNA for the CDR3: TGTGCCAGCAGCTCATTTTTAGCCGAGCAGTACTTC.

The chain joins TRBV7-9 to TRBJ2-5, with 7 nucleotides matching TRBD1. V lost 4 bases to trimming and J lost 4 bases; unmatched junction nucleotides: 9. The CDR3 has 15 amino acids. Germline V gives CDR1 SEHNR, CDR2 FQNEAQ (reference sequence). In DNA, the CDR3 is TGTGCCAGCAGCTCTCTGACAACAGGGGCAGAGACCCAGTACTTC. It is translated as CASSSLTTGAETQYF.

This clone was seen more than once but under ten times. The chain uses TRBV12-5 and TRBJ1-2; a possible D gene is TRBD1 (6 bases). Trimming removed 5 bases from V and 2 bases from J, with 9 bases in between. CDR1 is LGHNT and CDR2 is FRNRAP in the germline V gene. The CDR3 has 13 residues. CDR3 protein: CASGRTENYGYTF. CDR3 sequence (DNA): TGTGCTAGTGGTCGGACAGAAAACTATGGCTACACCTTC.

The chain recombines TRBV4-1 with TRBJ2-7; 9 nucleotides line up with TRBD1. This CDR3 is built from 16 residues. From germline, CDR1 is MGHRA and CDR2 YSYEKL. With V trimmed by 0 bases and J by 4 bases, 7 bases remained unmatched. The CDR3 sequence is CASSQDGSGTGYEQYF. DNA for the CDR3: TGCGCCAGCAGCCAAGATGGTTCCGGGACAGGGTACGAGCAGTACTTC.

In nucleotides, the CDR3 is TGTGCCAGTAGTAATTATATCGAGGGTAACGAGCAGTACTTC. Its translation: CASSNYIEGNEQYF. This chain joins TRBV19 and TRBJ2-7; maybe TRBD2 (5 bases). The CDR3 extends over 14 amino acids. Per germline, CDR1 LNHDA and CDR2 SQIVND (reference sequence). The V gene lost 4 bases and the J gene lost 5 bases, with 15 bases spanning the gap.

This clone was observed a few times. The chain couples TRBV18 to TRBJ1-3; D may be TRBD1 (6 bases). Trimming stripped 3 bases from V and 0 bases from J, with 12 bases between. Germline CDR1 KGHSH, CDR2 LQKENI. This CDR3 has 16 amino acids. The CDR3 here is CASSPNWGPSGNTIYF. The CDR3 DNA reads TGTGCCAGCTCACCTAATTGGGGGCCCTCTGGAAACACCATATATTTT.

V is TRBV7-8 and J is TRBJ1-2, with D possibly being TRBD1 (5 bases). Germline-derived CDR1 and CDR2 are SGHVS and FQNEAQ. Trimming took off 5 bases at V and 6 bases at J, with 19 bases between the two ends. The CDR3 has 15 residues. CDR3 bases: TGTGCCAGCAGCGTGGGCCCTGAAGGGGCGGATGGCTACACCTTC. Its protein is CASSVGPEGADGYTF.

This chain's CDR3 is CASSLVGGGNEQFF. CDR3 nucleotides: TGTGCCAGCAGCTTAGTCGGGGGGGGCAATGAGCAGTTCTTC. The chain has TRBV7-2 and TRBJ2-1; TRBD2 aligns across 8 bases. The CDR3 contains 14 residues. Germline trimming cut 1 base from V and 6 bases from J; bases unmatched to any gene: 2. Germline V gene lookup returns CDR1 SGHTA and CDR2 FQGNSA. Full variable domain (outside the CDR3, taken from reference TRBV7-2 and TRBJ2-1): GAGVSQSPSNKVTEKGKDVELRCDPISGHTALYWYRQSLGQGLEFLIYFQGNSAPDKSGLPSDRFSAERTGGSVSTLTIQRTQQEDSAVYLCASSLVGGGNEQFFGPGTRLTVL.

The table lists this clone with a few counts. The rearrangement links TRBV6-5 to TRBJ2-7, with D tentatively TRBD2 (6 bases). The CDR3 extends over 15 amino acids. CDR1 and CDR2 from the germline V gene are MNHEY and SVGAGI. V lost 5 bases, J lost 0 bases, and 14 bases lay in between. The CDR3 protein is CASSQLATFSYEQYF. In DNA, the CDR3 is TGTGCCAGCAGTCAACTAGCTACATTCTCCTACGAGCAGTACTTC.